The rows below give T cell receptor beta chains drawn from one sample of a study of Ad26.COV2.S vaccination and SARS-CoV-2 variants. The method was immunoSEQ multiplex PCR; TCRdb's version includes in-frame clones alone and lacks a portion of them. This table has fewer than 400,000 clones, just under 85% appearing once. The specimen was peripheral blood, collected in a trial of Ad26.COV2.S vaccine versus placebo. These receptors all stem from a person between 18 and 59 years old who received the Ad26.COV2.S COVID-19 vaccine or a placebo. Both conserved end residues are part of each CDR3. A D gene is named only where the DNA matches it firmly. Not every row has a clone size; where given, it reads once, few, many or a size class.

.,TRBJ1-6,.,TRBV10-1,TGCGCCACCAAACGGCTGGGTCGGGTAAGCTCCTATAATTCACCCCTCCACTTT,CATKRLGRVSSYNSPLHF
.,TRBJ1-5,.,TRBV28,TGTGCCAGCAGTTTCCGGCCCAGGGGCTATAGCAATCAGCCCCAGCATTTT,CASSFRPRGYSNQPQHF
.,TRBJ1-5,once,TRBV28,TGTGCCAGCAGTTTAGAAGATAATCAGCCCCAGCATTTT,CASSLEDNQPQHF
TRBD1,TRBJ2-7,.,TRBV2,TGTGCCAGCCGGACAGGGGGAATATCCTACGAGCAGTACTTC,CASRTGGISYEQYF
TRBD1,TRBJ2-5,.,TRBV7-6,TGTGCCAGCAACCTGGGAGGACAGGGGCGCGAGACCCAGTACTTC,CASNLGGQGRETQYF
.,TRBJ1-3,.,TRBV9,TGTGCCAGCAGCGTAGGTGGTCAAATCTCTGGAAACACCATATATTTT,CASSVGGQISGNTIYF
.,TRBJ2-5,.,TRBV3-1/TRBV3-2,TGTGCCAGCAGCCAAAACCCAACCGGGACTGGGCCGTGGACCCAGTACTTC,CASSQNPTGTGPWTQYF
TRBD1,TRBJ1-1,.,TRBV5-1,TGCGCCAGCAGCTTGACAGGGGGCTTAACTGAAGCTTTCTTT,CASSLTGGLTEAFF
.,TRBJ1-1,.,TRBV28,TGTGCCAGCAAGGGGAACAGGGTGAACACTGAAGCTTTCTTT,CASKGNRVNTEAFF
.,TRBJ1-2,few,TRBV3-1/TRBV3-2,TGTGCCAGCAGCCCCCGGAGCACCCTGGGGGGCTACACCTTC,CASSPRSTLGGYTF
.,TRBJ2-2,.,TRBV11-3,TGTGCCAGCAGCCCCGGGGGATTCGGGGAGCTGTTTTTT,CASSPGGFGELFF
.,TRBJ1-5,.,TRBV7-9,TGTGCCGGCAGTGGGGGGCCCAATCAGCCCCAGCATTTT,CAGSGGPNQPQHF
TRBD2,TRBJ2-3,.,TRBV7-6,TGTGCCAGCAGTCAAACTAGCGGGGGGGGCACAGATACGCAGTATTTT,CASSQTSGGGTDTQYF
.,TRBJ1-5,.,TRBV19,TGTGCCAGTATGCCCTGGGATCATAGCAATCAGCCCCAGCATTTT,CASMPWDHSNQPQHF
TRBD1,TRBJ2-7,.,TRBV10-3,TGTGCCGCGGCCGGGACAGGGTCTTACGAGCAGTACTTC,CAAAGTGSYEQYF
.,TRBJ1-1,.,TRBV6-5,TGTGCCAGCAGTCGAAACCTTGGGGGCACTGAAGCTTTCTTT,CASSRNLGGTEAFF
.,TRBJ2-1,.,TRBV9,TGTGCCAGCAGCTGGTCAACCGCATCCTACAATGAGCAGTTCTTC,CASSWSTASYNEQFF
TRBD1,TRBJ1-2,.,TRBV19,TGTGCCAGTAGGAAGTATTCAACAGGGGACGGTGGCTACACCTTC,CASRKYSTGDGGYTF
.,TRBJ1-2,once,TRBV13,TGTGCCAGCAGCACACGTATTGGCAGAATAGCTAACTATGGCTACACCTTC,CASSTRIGRIANYGYTF
.,TRBJ1-4,many,TRBV18,TGTGCCAGCTCACCCAACCCAGGGGTGGCTAATGAAAAACTGTTTTTT,CASSPNPGVANEKLFF
TRBD1,TRBJ1-2,.,TRBV5-1,TGCGCCAGCAGCTTTGACAGGGCCAATGGCTACACCTTC,CASSFDRANGYTF
TRBD2,TRBJ2-1,.,TRBV5-1,TGCGCCAGCAGCTTGTCCGCGGGACTAGGGGCTAGTGAGCAGTTCTTC,CASSLSAGLGASEQFF
.,TRBJ1-1,.,TRBV5-8,TGTGCCAGCAGCGACCGACACATCAGCATGAACACTGAAGCTTTCTTT,CASSDRHISMNTEAFF
.,TRBJ2-5,.,TRBV24-1,TGTGCCACCAGTGGCCGGGGACAAGAGACCCAGTACTTC,CATSGRGQETQYF
.,TRBJ2-5,.,TRBV6-4,TGTGCCAGCAGTGAGAGGGCGCCTAGCATGGAGACCCAGTACTTC,CASSERAPSMETQYF
TRBD2,TRBJ2-7,.,TRBV28,TGTGCCAGTGGGGGGGGATACGAGCAGTACTTC,CASGGGYEQYF
.,TRBJ1-4,.,TRBV7-9,TGTGCCAGCAGCTTCCCGGGGCCGGGGGAAAAACTGTTTTTT,CASSFPGPGEKLFF
.,TRBJ2-3,.,TRBV5-1,TGCGCCAGCAGCTCCGGGGGGCCAGGCACAGATACGCAGTATTTT,CASSSGGPGTDTQYF
.,TRBJ2-5,.,TRBV5-1,TGCGCCAGCAGACAGGACACGGTGGAGACCCAGTACTTC,CASRQDTVETQYF
.,TRBJ1-2,.,TRBV2,TGTGCCAGCAGTCGGGACAAGTCTAACTATGGCTACACCTTC,CASSRDKSNYGYTF
.,TRBJ1-1,.,TRBV19,TGTGCCAGTAGTCCAAGACAGGATGAAGCTTTCTTT,CASSPRQDEAFF
.,TRBJ2-5,.,TRBV7-7,TGTGCTAGCAGCTTAATCGGGGGCGCCGGGGGGGAGACCCAGTACTTC,CASSLIGGAGGETQYF
.,TRBJ1-1,.,TRBV19,TGTGCCAGTAGTATTGAGAGGCGAACTGAAGCTTTCTTT,CASSIERRTEAFF
.,TRBJ2-7,.,TRBV9,TGTGCCAGCAGCGTTCTAGGGCGAATTGGAGACGAGCAGTACTTC,CASSVLGRIGDEQYF
.,TRBJ2-2,.,TRBV14,TGTGCCAGCAGCCCTAACGGGGGGAACACCGGGGAGCTGTTTTTT,CASSPNGGNTGELFF
TRBD1,TRBJ2-7,.,TRBV2,TGTGCCAGCAGTCCGACCCCCGGGACAGGGTCCTACGAGCAGTACTTC,CASSPTPGTGSYEQYF
TRBD2,TRBJ2-3,once,TRBV12-3/TRBV12-4,TGTGCCAGCAGACCCAGCGGGGGGGTCACGCAGTATTTT,CASRPSGGVTQYF
.,TRBJ2-7,.,TRBV12-2,TGTGCAAGTCGACATTTAGAATTAGAAAGAGGCGAGCAGTACTTC,CASRHLELERGEQYF
TRBD1,TRBJ1-2,.,TRBV12-3/TRBV12-4,TGTGCCAGCTCCGAAACAGGGGCCTACACCTTC,CASSETGAYTF
.,TRBJ1-3,.,TRBV2,TGTGCCAGCAGTGAAGAGTTTTTTGGCCTCAGCTCTGGAAACACCATATATTTT,CASSEEFFGLSSGNTIYF
.,TRBJ2-2,.,TRBV18,TGTGCCAGCTCACCATCGACTAACACCGGGGAGCTGTTTTTT,CASSPSTNTGELFF